This T cell receptor (beta chain) was sequenced during a study of blood T cells in healthy people across ages. Combining a sample-barcoded 5' primer with a J-beta primer mix, a second PCR ran for about 6 to 11 cycles. MiXCR, run by TCRdb on the 5' RACE reads, gives a single entry per CDR3 protein. The table lists about 570,000 distinct CDR3 sequences, about 27% of them singletons. Drawing of peripheral blood yielded about 10 milliliters from each donor. The CDR3 totals 13 residues. Germline V gene lookup returns CDR1 DFQATT and CDR2 SNEGSKA (reference sequence). V shed 5 bases and J shed 3 bases, with 10 bases lying between them. These data also featured in a second study, about T cells of mothers and their children.

The V gene is TRBV20-1, the J gene TRBJ1-4, with D possibly being TRBD1 (6 bases). This receptor was taken from a boy between 2 and 10 years old in good health. What was sequenced was blood. The CDR3 DNA sequence: TGCAGTGCTTACAGGGTTTCTAATGAAAAACTGTTTTTT. It yields the protein CSAYRVSNEKLFF.